These 17 T cell receptor beta chains originate from one sample sequenced in a study of control samples from healthy donors and cancer patients. The method was immunoSEQ multiplex PCR; TCRdb's version includes in-frame clones alone and lacks a portion of them. In the table there are 90,000 to 140,000 clones, about four fifths of which are singletons. Input material: blood. These receptors all come from a woman in her fifties or sixties in good health.

The rearrangement links TRBV18 to TRBJ2-7; 11 bases line up with TRBD2. The junction had 7 bases not matched to a gene; V was cut back by 2 bases and J by 4 bases. CDR3 length: 16 amino acids. Per germline, CDR1 KGHSH and CDR2 LQKENI. The CDR3 is CASSPKAGLADYEQYF. The DNA of the CDR3 is TGTGCCAGCTCACCAAAGGCGGGACTAGCGGATTACGAGCAGTACTTC.

The J gene is TRBJ2-2, the V gene TRBV7-3; 7 nucleotides agree with TRBD1. The CDR3 spans 14 residues. Germline values: CDR1 SGHTA, CDR2 FQGTGA. Trimming took 4 bases from V and 4 from J; bases not matched to a gene: 3. In DNA, the CDR3 is TGTGCCAGCAGCTCCTCAGGGGGCACCGGGGAGCTGTTTTTT. It specifies CASSSSGGTGELFF.

This chain joins TRBV3-1 (or the pseudogene TRBV3-2) and TRBJ2-7; D may be TRBD1 or TRBD2 (5 bases each). Trimming removed 4 bases from V and 0 bases from J, with 19 bases in between. CDR3 length: 17 residues. The germline gives CDR1 LGHDT, CDR2 YNNKEL (reference sequence). The CDR3 bases are TGTGCCAGCAGCCGCGACAGAAACACTGGGGGCTCCTACGAGCAGTACTTC. Protein product: CASSRDRNTGGSYEQYF.

J is TRBJ2-1 and V is TRBV13; 11 nucleotides match TRBD2. CDR3 length: 14 residues. Germline V gene data show CDR1 as PRHDT and CDR2 as FYEKMQ (reference sequence). The trim removed 4 bases at V and 14 bases at J, leaving 10 bases unmatched. The CDR3 loop reads CASSSSGGSRSEFF. The CDR3 nucleotides are TGTGCCAGCAGCTCTAGCGGGGGGTCCCGGAGTGAGTTCTTC.

The chain is built from TRBV3-1 (or the pseudogene TRBV3-2) and TRBJ2-5; D uncertain. CDR1 and CDR2 (germline): LGHDT, YNNKEL (reference sequence). V gave up 0 bases and J gave up 4 bases, with 12 bases separating them. The CDR3 is 15 residues long. The CDR3 sequence is CASSQEGSPRETQYF. CDR3 sequence (DNA): TGTGCCAGCAGCCAAGAAGGGTCACCGCGAGAGACCCAGTACTTC.

On this clone: This sample includes further DNA sequences coding for the same CDR3. This chain uses TRBV25-1 with TRBJ2-7; D is perhaps TRBD1 (6 bases). CDR3 length: 14 amino acids. Per the germline V gene, CDR1 is MGHDK and CDR2 is SYGVNS. Trimming removed 0 bases at V and 5 bases at J, with 11 bases between. This CDR3 is CASSEYGQGHEQYF. CDR3 DNA: TGTGCCAGCAGTGAATATGGTCAGGGGCACGAGCAGTACTTC.

The chain carries TRBV29-1 and TRBJ1-2; D remains unclear. The CDR3 sequence is 14 residues long. Germline CDR1 reads SQVTM; CDR2 reads ANQGSEA. The germline V and J ends were trimmed by 1 base and 0 bases, with 9 bases remaining between them. DNA of the CDR3: TGCAGCGTTGAAGTTGTGCGATCTAACTATGGCTACACCTTC. Translated: CSVEVVRSNYGYTF. The full variable domain, its missing parts supplied by reference TRBV29-1 and TRBJ1-2, is SAVISQKPSRDICQRGTSLTIQCQVDSQVTMMFWYRQQPGQSLTLIATANQGSEATYESGFVIDKFPISRPNLTFSTLTVSNMSPEDSSIYLCSVEVVRSNYGYTFGSGTRLTVV.

This sequence joins TRBV4-2 and TRBJ1-1; D perhaps matches TRBD1 (5 bases). CDR1 LGHNA and CDR2 YNFKEQ come from the germline V gene. Between the trimmed V and J ends, which lost 3 bases and 1 base, there was a span of 15 bases. The CDR3 contains 16 residues. The CDR3 DNA follows: TGTGCCAGCAGCCACCTTCGAGGACAAGAGAACACTGAAGCTTTCTTT. It yields the protein CASSHLRGQENTEAFF.

The CDR3 spells CASSLVLADTQYF. Written as DNA, the CDR3 is TGTGCCAGCAGCTTAGTGTTGGCAGATACGCAGTATTTT. The genes are TRBV11-1 and TRBJ2-3; D not certain. There are 13 residues in the CDR3. Germline lookup yields CDR1 SGHAT and CDR2 FQDESV (reference sequence). Trimming removed 1 base from V and 4 bases from J, with 6 bases in between.

The genes are TRBV3-1 (or the pseudogene TRBV3-2) and TRBJ1-5, with D possibly matching TRBD1 (6 bases). This CDR3 contains 14 residues. Trimming left V 1 base short and J 4 bases short, with 8 bases between. Germline V gives CDR1 LGHDT, CDR2 YNNKEL (reference sequence). The CDR3 coding sequence is TGTGCCAGCAGCCAAGTACAGGGTAATCAGCCCCAGCATTTT. Protein: CASSQVQGNQPQHF.

The chain is built from TRBV6-6 and TRBJ2-5; D tentatively reads TRBD1 or TRBD2 (6 bases each). The V gene lost 8 bases and the J gene lost 1 base, with 11 bases spanning the gap. The CDR3 totals 13 residues. Looked up from germline, CDR1 is MNHNY and CDR2 is SVGAGI (reference sequence). CDR3 in DNA: TGTGCCAGCGCCCGGGGGCTCCAAGAGACCCAGTACTTC. It codes for CASARGLQETQYF.

This chain uses TRBV9 with TRBJ1-3; D not resolved. Trimming shortened V by 0 bases and J by 0 bases, and 7 bases separated the two germline ends. The CDR3 is 15 residues long. Germline loops: CDR1 SGDLS, CDR2 YYNGEE. CDR3 sequence (DNA): TGTGCCAGCAGCGTAGACGGGGTCTCTGGAAACACCATATATTTT. Residues: CASSVDGVSGNTIYF.

CDR3 sequence reads: CASSQEWQTYEQYF. CDR3 DNA sequence: TGCGCCAGCAGCCAAGAGTGGCAGACCTACGAGCAGTACTTC. The chain couples TRBV4-3 to TRBJ2-7; D unclear. Looked up from germline, CDR1 is LGHNA and CDR2 is YSLEER. This CDR3 contains 14 residues. With 0 bases removed from V and 2 bases from J, the gap between germline ends came to 8 bases.

The gene calls are TRBV3-1 (or the pseudogene TRBV3-2) and TRBJ1-5, with unresolved D. Germline V gene data show CDR1 as LGHDT and CDR2 as YNNKEL (reference sequence). CDR3 length: 15 amino acids. Trimming took off 4 bases at V and 3 bases at J, with 13 bases between the two ends. The CDR3 spells CASSPASGNNQPQHF. The CDR3 DNA sequence: TGTGCCAGCAGCCCCGCCTCAGGTAACAATCAGCCCCAGCATTTT.

The chain employs TRBV7-2 and TRBJ1-5; D remains unclear. The V gene lost 5 bases and the J gene lost 0 bases, with 5 bases spanning the gap. Per the germline V gene, CDR1 is SGHTA and CDR2 is FQGNSA. The CDR3 has 13 amino acids. In DNA form, the CDR3 reads TGTGCCAGCAGCACAGATAGCAATCAGCCCCAGCATTTT. Protein sequence: CASSTDSNQPQHF.

The V call is TRBV24-1, the J call TRBJ1-2; 8 positions match TRBD1. With V trimmed by 3 bases and J by 8 bases, 7 bases remained unmatched. This CDR3 has 14 residues. Germline assignment: CDR1 KGHDR and CDR2 SFDVKD. CDR3 sequence (DNA): TGTGCCACCAGTGATCAAGGACAGGGTAAAGGCTACACCTTC. Translation gives CATSDQGQGKGYTF.

The chain employs TRBV21-1 and TRBJ2-2; TRBD1, the D gene given by the table, was not confirmed from the DNA. TRBV21-1 represents a pseudogene. The CDR3 totals 15 residues. CDR3 bases: TGTGCCAGACCACAGAGGACAGGAAAGACCGGGGAGCTGTTTTTT. This encodes CARPQRTGKTGELFF.